This TCR beta chain was recorded in a study of immune heterogeneity within non-small cell lung tumors. Template material for each sample was about 560 ng of bulk tumor genomic DNA. Several biopsies per primary tumor, spaced far apart, were taken during surgery. Undergoing curative surgery were patients whose non-small cell lung cancer was untreated and newly diagnosed. TCR beta CDR3 regions came from multiplex PCR with 32 forward V and 13 reverse J primers. TCRdb redid the calling of the multiplex PCR reads with MiXCR, one entry per CDR3 protein. The sample yields 9,000 to 10,000 distinct CDR3 sequences, approximately 34% seen once. The sequence came from a man between 60 and 75 years old with non-small cell lung cancer. Sequencing used lung tumor tissue.

CDR3 nucleotide sequence: TGCGCCAGCAGCTCTAGGGCCGGGTGGGGCTACGAGCAGTACTTC. Protein sequence: CASSSRAGWGYEQYF. The rearrangement links TRBV5-1 to TRBJ2-7; D unclear. Germline V gene data show CDR1 as SGHRS and CDR2 as YFSETQ. The CDR3 is 15 residues long. V was clipped by 3 bases and J by 3 bases, with 16 bases between them.